This TCR beta chain was recorded in a study of shared clonotypes between healthy human individuals. Measured with immunoSEQ multiplex PCR; TCRdb has only the in-frame clones, and not every one. Altogether some 1.5 million clones are present, 95% to 99% being singletons, with the ten largest covering roughly 0.4%. Germline CDR1 is LNHDA and CDR2 is SQIVND (reference sequence). V was pared by 10 bases and J by 0 bases, with 10 bases between. The CDR3 contains 13 residues. The chain couples TRBV19 to TRBJ2-1, with D hard to call. The sequence was collected from a man aged 30 to 39 in good health. Material for sequencing was naive CD4+ T cells sorted from blood. The sample's subset: CD45RA+ positively selected. The CDR3 here is CAIRPDSYNEQFF. CDR3 coding DNA: TGTGCCATTCGCCCGGACTCCTACAATGAGCAGTTCTTC. Variable domain in full (rest from reference TRBV19 and TRBJ2-1): DGGITQSPKYLFRKEGQNVTLSCEQNLNHDAMYWYRQDPGQGLRLIYYSQIVNDFQKGDIAEGYSVSREKKESFPLTVTSAQKNPTAFYLCAIRPDSYNEQFFGPGTRLTVL.